The clone carrying this TCR beta chain was counted at least ten times. Before thyroid surgery, none of the patients had received any treatment. Via MiXCR, TCRdb re-called the PCR reads. The repertoire holds 20,000 to 25,000 clones, with 15% to 19% as singletons. The data are from a study of metastatic and nonmetastatic thyroid tumors. CDR1 and CDR2 (germline): SGDLS, YYNGEE. The CDR3 length is 19 residues. V was pared by 1 base and J by 4 bases, with 15 bases of the junction left unmatched. Sequencing was carried out using blood. The V call is TRBV9, the J call TRBJ2-3; 10 bases fit TRBD2. The sequence was collected from a female donor with papillary thyroid cancer or a benign thyroid nodule (not recorded which). Some clones in this sample may be carry-over from other donors' samples. In DNA, the CDR3 is TGTGCCAGCAGCGTATTCCCCGGGGGAGCGGGAGGGCCCCCAGATACGCAGTATTTT. It yields the protein CASSVFPGGAGGPPDTQYF.